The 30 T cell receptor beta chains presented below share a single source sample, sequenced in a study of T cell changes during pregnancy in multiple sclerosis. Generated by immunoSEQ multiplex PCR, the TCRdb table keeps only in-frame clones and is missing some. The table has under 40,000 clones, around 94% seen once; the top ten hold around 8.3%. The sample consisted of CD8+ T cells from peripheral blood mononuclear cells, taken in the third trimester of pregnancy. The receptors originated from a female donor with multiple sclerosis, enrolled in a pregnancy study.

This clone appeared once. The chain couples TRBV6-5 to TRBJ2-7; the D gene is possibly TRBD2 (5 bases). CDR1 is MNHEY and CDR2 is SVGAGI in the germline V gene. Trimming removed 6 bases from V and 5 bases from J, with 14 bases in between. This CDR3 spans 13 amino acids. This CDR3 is CASSTPRADEQYF. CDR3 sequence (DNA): TGTGCCAGCAGCACTCCTAGAGCGGACGAGCAGTACTTC.

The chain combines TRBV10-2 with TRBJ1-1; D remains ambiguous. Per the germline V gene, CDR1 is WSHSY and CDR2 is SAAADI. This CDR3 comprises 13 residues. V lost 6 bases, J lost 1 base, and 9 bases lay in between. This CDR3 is CASSITENTEAFF. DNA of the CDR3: TGCGCCAGCAGCATAACTGAGAACACTGAAGCTTTCTTT.

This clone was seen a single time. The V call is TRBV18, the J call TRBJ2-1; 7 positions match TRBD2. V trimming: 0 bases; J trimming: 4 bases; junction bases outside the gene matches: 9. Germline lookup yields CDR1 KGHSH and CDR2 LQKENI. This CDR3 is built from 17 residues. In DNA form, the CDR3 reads TGTGCCAGCTCACCACCGTGGCTAGCGGAAAATTACAATGAGCAGTTCTTC. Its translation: CASSPPWLAENYNEQFF.

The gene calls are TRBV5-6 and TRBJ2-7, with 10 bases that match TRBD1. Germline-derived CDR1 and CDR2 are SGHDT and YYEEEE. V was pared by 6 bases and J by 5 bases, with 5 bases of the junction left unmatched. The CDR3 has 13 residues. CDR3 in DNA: TGTGCCAGCATCACGACAGGGGGCGACGAGCAGTACTTC. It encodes CASITTGGDEQYF.

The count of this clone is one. The CDR3 reads CASSLDITEAFF. The DNA for the CDR3 is TGTGCCAGCAGCTTAGATATCACTGAAGCTTTCTTT. The V gene is TRBV7-9, the J gene TRBJ1-1; D is unresolved. Germline CDR1 is SEHNR and CDR2 is FQNEAQ (reference sequence). This CDR3 contains 12 residues. Trimming took off 1 base at V and 4 bases at J, with 4 bases between the two ends.

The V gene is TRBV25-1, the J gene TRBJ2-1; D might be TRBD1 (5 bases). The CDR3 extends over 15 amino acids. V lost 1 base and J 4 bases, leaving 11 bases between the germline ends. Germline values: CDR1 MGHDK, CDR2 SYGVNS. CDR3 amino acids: CASSELVAGYNEQFF. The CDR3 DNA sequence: TGTGCCAGCAGTGAATTGGTAGCAGGGTACAATGAGCAGTTCTTC.

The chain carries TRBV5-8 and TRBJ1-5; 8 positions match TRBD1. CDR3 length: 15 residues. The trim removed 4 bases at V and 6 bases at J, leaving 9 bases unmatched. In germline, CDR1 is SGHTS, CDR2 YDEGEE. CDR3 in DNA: TGTGCCAGCAGCGGAACCGGGACAGGTCTTCAGCCCCAGCATTTT. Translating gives CASSGTGTGLQPQHF.

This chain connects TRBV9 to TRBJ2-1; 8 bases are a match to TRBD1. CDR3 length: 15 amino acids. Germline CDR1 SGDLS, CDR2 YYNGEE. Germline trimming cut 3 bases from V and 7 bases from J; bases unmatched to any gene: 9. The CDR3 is CASSGPGQGLNEQFF. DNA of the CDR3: TGTGCCAGCAGCGGACCCGGACAGGGTTTGAATGAGCAGTTCTTC.

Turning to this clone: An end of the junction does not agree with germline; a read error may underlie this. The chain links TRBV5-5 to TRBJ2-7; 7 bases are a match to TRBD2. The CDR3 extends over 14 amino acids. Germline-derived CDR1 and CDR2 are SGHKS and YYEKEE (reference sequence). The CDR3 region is CASSGGVFRGRYIF. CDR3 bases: TGTGCCAGCAGCGGGGGGGTCTTCCGGGGCCGATATATCTTC. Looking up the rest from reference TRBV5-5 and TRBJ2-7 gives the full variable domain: DAGVTQSPTHLIKTRGQQVTLRCSPISGHKSVSWYQQVLGQGPQFIFQYYEKEERGRGNFPDRFSARQFPNYSSELNVNALLLGDSALYLCASSGGVFRGRYIFGPGTRLTVT.

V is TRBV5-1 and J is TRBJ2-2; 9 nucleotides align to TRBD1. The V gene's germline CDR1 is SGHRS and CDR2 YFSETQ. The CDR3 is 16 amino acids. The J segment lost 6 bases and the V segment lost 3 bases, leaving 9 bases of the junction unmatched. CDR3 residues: CASSSPDRGISGELFF. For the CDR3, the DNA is TGCGCCAGCAGCTCCCCAGACAGGGGGATTTCCGGGGAGCTGTTTTTT.

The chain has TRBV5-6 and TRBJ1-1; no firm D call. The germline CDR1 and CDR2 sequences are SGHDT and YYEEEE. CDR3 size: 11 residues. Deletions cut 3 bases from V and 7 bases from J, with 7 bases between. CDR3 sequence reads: CASSYGGEAFF. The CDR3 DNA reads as TGTGCCAGCAGCTATGGCGGTGAAGCTTTCTTT.

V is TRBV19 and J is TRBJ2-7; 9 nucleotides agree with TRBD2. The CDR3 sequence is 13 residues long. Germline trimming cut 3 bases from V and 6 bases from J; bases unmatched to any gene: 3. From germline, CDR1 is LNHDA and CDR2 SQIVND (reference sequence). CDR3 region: CASSMGLAGEQYF. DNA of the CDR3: TGTGCCAGTAGTATGGGACTAGCAGGCGAGCAGTACTTC.

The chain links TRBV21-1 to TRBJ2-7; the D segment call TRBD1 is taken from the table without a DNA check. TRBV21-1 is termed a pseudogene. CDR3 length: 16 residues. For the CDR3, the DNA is TGTGCCAGCAGCAAGTGGGAAGGGACAGGCTCCTACGAGCAGTACTTC. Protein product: CASSKWEGTGSYEQYF.

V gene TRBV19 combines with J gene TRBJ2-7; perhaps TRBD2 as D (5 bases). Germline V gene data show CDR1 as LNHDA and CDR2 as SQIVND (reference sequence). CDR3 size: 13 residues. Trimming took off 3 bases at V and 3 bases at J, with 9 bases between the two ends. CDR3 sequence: CASSISSGYEQYF. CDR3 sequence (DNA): TGTGCCAGTAGTATTTCAAGCGGCTACGAGCAGTACTTC.

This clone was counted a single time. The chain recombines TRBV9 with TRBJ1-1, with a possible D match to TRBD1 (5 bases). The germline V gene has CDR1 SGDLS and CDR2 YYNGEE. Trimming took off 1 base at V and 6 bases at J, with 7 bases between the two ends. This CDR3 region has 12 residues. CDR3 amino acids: CASSVWGAEAFF. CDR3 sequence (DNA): TGTGCCAGCAGCGTATGGGGGGCTGAAGCTTTCTTT.

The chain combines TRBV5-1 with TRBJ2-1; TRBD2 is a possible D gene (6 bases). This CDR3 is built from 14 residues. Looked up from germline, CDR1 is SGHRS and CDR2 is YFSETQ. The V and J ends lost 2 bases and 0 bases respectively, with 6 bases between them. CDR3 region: CASSLAGSYNEQFF. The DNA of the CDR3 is TGCGCCAGCAGCTTAGCGGGCTCCTACAATGAGCAGTTCTTC.

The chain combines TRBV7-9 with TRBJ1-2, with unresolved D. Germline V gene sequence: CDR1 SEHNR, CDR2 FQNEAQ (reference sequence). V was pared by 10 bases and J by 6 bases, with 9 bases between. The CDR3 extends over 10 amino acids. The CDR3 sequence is CATVTDGYTF. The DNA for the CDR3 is TGTGCCACCGTTACGGATGGCTACACCTTC.

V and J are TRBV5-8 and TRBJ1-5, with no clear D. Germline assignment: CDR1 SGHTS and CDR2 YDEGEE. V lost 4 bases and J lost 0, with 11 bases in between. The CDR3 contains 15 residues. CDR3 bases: TGTGCCAGCAGCCCCGCGCCTTATAGCAATCAGCCCCAGCATTTT. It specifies CASSPAPYSNQPQHF.

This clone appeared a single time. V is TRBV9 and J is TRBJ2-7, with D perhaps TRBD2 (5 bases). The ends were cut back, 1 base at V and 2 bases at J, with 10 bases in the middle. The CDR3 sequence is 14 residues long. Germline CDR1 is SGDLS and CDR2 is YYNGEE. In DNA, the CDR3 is TGTGCCAGCAGCGTATCGGGGTTCGCCTACGAGCAGTACTTC. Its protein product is CASSVSGFAYEQYF. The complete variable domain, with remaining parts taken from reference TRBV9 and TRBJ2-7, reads DSGVTQTPKHLITATGQRVTLRCSPRSGDLSVYWYQQSLDQGLQFLIQYYNGEERAKGNILERFSAQQFPDLHSELNLSSLELGDSALYFCASSVSGFAYEQYFGPGTRLTVT.

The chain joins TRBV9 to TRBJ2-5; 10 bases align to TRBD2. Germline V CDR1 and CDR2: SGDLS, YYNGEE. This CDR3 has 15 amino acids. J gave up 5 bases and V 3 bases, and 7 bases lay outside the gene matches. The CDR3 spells CASSGTSGALETQYF. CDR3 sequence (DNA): TGTGCCAGCAGCGGCACTAGCGGGGCTTTGGAGACCCAGTACTTC.

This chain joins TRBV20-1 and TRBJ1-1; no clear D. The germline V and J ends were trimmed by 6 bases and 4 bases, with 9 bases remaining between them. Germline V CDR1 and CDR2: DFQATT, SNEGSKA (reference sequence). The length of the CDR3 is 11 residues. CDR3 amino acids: CSAPNFTEAFF. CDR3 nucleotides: TGCAGTGCCCCAAACTTCACTGAAGCTTTCTTT.

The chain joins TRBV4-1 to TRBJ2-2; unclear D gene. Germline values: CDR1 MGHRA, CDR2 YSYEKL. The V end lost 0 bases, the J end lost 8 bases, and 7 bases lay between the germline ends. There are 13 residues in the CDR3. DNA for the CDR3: TGCGCCAGCAGCCAAGACCCTGAGGGGGAGCTGTTTTTT. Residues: CASSQDPEGELFF.

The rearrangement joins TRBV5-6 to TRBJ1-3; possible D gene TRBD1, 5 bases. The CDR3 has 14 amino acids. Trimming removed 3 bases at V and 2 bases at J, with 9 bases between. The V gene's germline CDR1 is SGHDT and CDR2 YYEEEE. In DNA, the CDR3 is TGTGCCAGCAGCTGGGGCACTGCTGGAAACACCATATATTTT. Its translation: CASSWGTAGNTIYF.

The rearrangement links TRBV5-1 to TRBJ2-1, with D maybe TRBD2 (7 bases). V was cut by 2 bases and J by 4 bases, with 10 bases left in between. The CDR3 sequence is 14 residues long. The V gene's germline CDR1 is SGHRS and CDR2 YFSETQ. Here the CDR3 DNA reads TGCGCCAGCAGCTTAGGGGGGGGGTACAATGAGCAGTTCTTC. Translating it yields CASSLGGGYNEQFF.

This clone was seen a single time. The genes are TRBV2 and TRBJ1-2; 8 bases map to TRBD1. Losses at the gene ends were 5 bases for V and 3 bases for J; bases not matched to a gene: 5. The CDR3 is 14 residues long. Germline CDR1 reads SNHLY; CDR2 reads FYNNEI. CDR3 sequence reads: CASSRGQGHYGYTF. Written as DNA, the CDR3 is TGTGCCAGCAGTCGAGGACAGGGACACTATGGCTACACCTTC.

CDR3 sequence (DNA): TGTGCCACCAGCAGATCCATGACAGGGATTCTCTATGGCTACACCTTC. Its translation is CATSRSMTGILYGYTF. The chain recombines TRBV15 with TRBJ1-2; 7 bases are a match to TRBD1. Germline V lookup: CDR1 LNHNV, CDR2 YYDKDF (reference sequence). This CDR3 is built from 16 residues. V lost 2 bases, J lost 4 bases, and 10 bases stayed unmatched.

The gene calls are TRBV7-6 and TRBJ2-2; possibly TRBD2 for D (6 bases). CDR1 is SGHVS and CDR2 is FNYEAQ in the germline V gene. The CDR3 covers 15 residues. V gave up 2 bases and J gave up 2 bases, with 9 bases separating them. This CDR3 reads CASSLWGVNTGELFF. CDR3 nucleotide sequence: TGTGCCAGCAGCTTATGGGGGGTTAACACCGGGGAGCTGTTTTTT.

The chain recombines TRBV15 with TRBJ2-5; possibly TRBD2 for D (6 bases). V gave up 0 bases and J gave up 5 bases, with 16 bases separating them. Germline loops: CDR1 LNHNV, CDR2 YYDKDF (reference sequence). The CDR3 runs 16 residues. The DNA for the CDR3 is TGTGCCACCAGCAGAGATCGTGGTCCTGGAGGGGAGACCCAGTACTTC. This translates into CATSRDRGPGGETQYF.

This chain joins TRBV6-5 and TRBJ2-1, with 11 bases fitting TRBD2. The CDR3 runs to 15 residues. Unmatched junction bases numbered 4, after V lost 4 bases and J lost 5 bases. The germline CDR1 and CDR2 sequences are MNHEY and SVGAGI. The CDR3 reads CASSSTSGGHNEQFF. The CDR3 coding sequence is TGTGCCAGCAGTTCAACTAGCGGGGGCCACAATGAGCAGTTCTTC.

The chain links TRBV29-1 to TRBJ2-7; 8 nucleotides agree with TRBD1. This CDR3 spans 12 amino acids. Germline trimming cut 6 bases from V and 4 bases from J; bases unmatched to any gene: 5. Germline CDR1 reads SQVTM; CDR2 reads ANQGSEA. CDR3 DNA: TGCAGCGTCGCAAGACAGGGGTACGAGCAGTACTTC. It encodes CSVARQGYEQYF.